The source of this TCR beta chain is a study of blood T cell repertoires in COVID-19. On the study more broadly: Whether acute or convalescent, the COVID-19 samples came from the United States, Italy and Spain.

This clone was detected only once. Generated by immunoSEQ multiplex PCR, the TCRdb table keeps only in-frame clones and is missing some. This sample has 150,000 to 200,000 clones, with 75% to 90% found just once. The CDR3 contains 12 residues. The V end was cut by 1 base, the J end by 8 bases, with 8 bases between. Germline CDR1 reads SEHNR; CDR2 reads FQNEAQ (reference sequence). Sequences were obtained from peripheral blood. This rearrangement joins TRBV7-9 to TRBJ1-1, with unresolved D. This clonotype originated in a man aged 60 to 69 with acute or convalescent COVID-19. The CDR3 here is CASSLVGREAFF. The CDR3 coding sequence is TGTGCCAGCAGCTTAGTTGGCAGGGAAGCTTTCTTT.